A single sample is the source of the 21 T cell receptor beta chains below, sequenced in a study of regulatory T cells in long-lasting Graves disease. Arm-PCR of CDR3 regions with iRepertoire HTBI primers generated TCR beta libraries. TCRdb re-derived calls from the multiplex PCR reads in MiXCR, one entry per CDR3 protein. The repertoire consists of some 500,000 distinct CDR3 sequences, with approximately 13% occurring once and the leading ten covering roughly a tenth. Time point indicated: newly diagnosed GD, antithyroid drugs for less than 3 months. The TCR library was made from RNA extracted from PBMCs. This same sample was also taken into another study, of T cells in Graves' hyperthyroidism and ophthalmopathy.

The sample here was peripheral blood mononuclear cells (PBMCs), taken at new diagnosis, from a patient treated with antithyroid drugs. These TCRs come from a man aged 25-45 years with Graves disease.

This clonotype was detected many times. This chain uses TRBV12-3 or TRBV12-4 with TRBJ2-5, with a possible D match to TRBD2 (6 bases). V lost 6 bases, J lost 5 bases, and 13 bases lay in between. CDR3 length equals 13 residues. CDR3 DNA: TGTGCCAGCAGATCGAGCGGGCGGGAGACCCAGTACTTC. Its translation is CASRSSGRETQYF.

In its sample, this clonotype was seen many times. V and J are TRBV2 and TRBJ1-6; 7 nucleotides match TRBD1. CDR1 is SNHLY and CDR2 is FYNNEI in the germline V gene. CDR3 length: 15 amino acids. V was clipped by 6 bases and J by 7 bases; unmatched bases: 9. The CDR3 bases are TGTGCCAGCAGCCAGTCCGGGACAGACAATTCACCCCTCCACTTT. This sequence encodes CASSQSGTDNSPLHF.

This clonotype came up many times. J is TRBJ1-2 and V is TRBV11-1; maybe TRBD1 (6 bases). V lost 5 bases to trimming and J lost 0 bases, with 13 bases between them. The CDR3 loop spans 15 amino acids. The germline V gene encodes CDR1 SGHAT and CDR2 FQDESV (reference sequence). CDR3 sequence: CASSALRTANYGYTF. The CDR3 nucleotides read TGTGCCAGCAGCGCGCTTCGGACAGCTAACTATGGCTACACCTTC.

The chain combines TRBV24-1 with TRBJ2-7; D is perhaps TRBD1 (6 bases). The germline V and J ends were trimmed by 0 bases and 3 bases, with 17 bases remaining between them. The CDR3 consists of 17 residues. Germline CDR1 is KGHDR and CDR2 is SFDVKD. DNA for the CDR3: TGTGCCACCAGTGATTTGCCGGTCAGGGGCCCCCTCTACGAGCAGTACTTC. It encodes CATSDLPVRGPLYEQYF.

This clonotype occurred many times. The genes are TRBV2 and TRBJ2-2; D ambiguous. In germline, CDR1 is SNHLY, CDR2 FYNNEI. The V gene lost 8 bases and the J gene lost 5 bases, with 9 bases spanning the gap. The CDR3 consists of 12 residues. The CDR3 region is CASPQRTGELFF. CDR3 sequence (DNA): TGTGCCAGCCCGCAGAGAACCGGGGAGCTGTTTTTT.

The table lists this clonotype with many counts. The genes are TRBV30 and TRBJ2-5, with 9 bases lining up with TRBD1. The CDR3 length is 14 residues. The ends lost 5 bases at V and 2 bases at J; junction bases unmatched: 6. The germline V gene has CDR1 GTSNPN and CDR2 SVGIG (reference sequence). CDR3 sequence: CAWGTGHAQETQYF. CDR3 sequence (DNA): TGTGCCTGGGGGACAGGGCACGCTCAAGAGACCCAGTACTTC.

In this sample, this clonotype turned up many times. The chain carries TRBV11-2 and TRBJ2-1; D is unclear. V was shortened by 5 bases and J by 5 bases, with 4 bases between the two germline ends. The germline CDR1 and CDR2 sequences are SGHAT and FQNNGV. The CDR3 is 11 residues long. The CDR3 DNA reads as TGTGCCAGCAGCGTCCACAATGAGCAGTTCTTC. It translates to CASSVHNEQFF.

In its sample, this clonotype was seen many times. The chain carries TRBV5-1 and TRBJ2-5; TRBD1 matches at 11 bases. V gave up 4 bases and J gave up 4 bases; unmatched junction bases: 6. Germline V CDR1 and CDR2: SGHRS, YFSETQ. The CDR3 totals 15 residues. The CDR3, as DNA: TGCGCCAGCAGCGTAGCCGGGACAGGGGGAGAGACCCAGTACTTC. It is translated as CASSVAGTGGETQYF.

A word on this clonotype: Possible read error: a much larger clone is one base away. This chain connects TRBV11-2 to TRBJ2-5; 7 bases are shared with TRBD2. The trim removed 4 bases at V and 1 base at J, leaving 12 bases unmatched. The CDR3 spans 17 residues. The germline gives CDR1 SGHAT, CDR2 FQNNGV. As DNA, the CDR3 is TGTGCCAGCAGCTCTGGCGGGGGTACCTATATCCAAGAGACCCAGTACTTC. Translation: CASSSGGGTYIQETQYF. Full variable domain (outside the CDR3, taken from reference TRBV11-2 and TRBJ2-5): EAGVAQSPRYKIIEKRQSVAFWCNPISGHATLYWYQQILGQGPKLLIQFQNNGVVDDSQLPKDRFSAERLKGVDSTLKIQPAKLEDSAVYLCASSSGGGTYIQETQYFGPGTRLLVL.

The chain joins TRBV2 to TRBJ2-7, with a possible D match to TRBD2 (5 bases). Trimming stripped 8 bases from V and 5 bases from J, with 10 bases between. The CDR3 is 11 amino acids. Germline-derived CDR1 and CDR2 are SNHLY and FYNNEI. The CDR3 here is CASSAVHEQYF. The CDR3 bases are TGTGCCAGCTCAGCGGTCCACGAGCAGTACTTC. Full variable domain (outside the CDR3, taken from reference TRBV2 and TRBJ2-7): EPEVTQTPSHQVTQMGQEVILRCVPISNHLYFYWYRQILGQKVEFLVSFYNNEISEKSEIFDDQFSVERPDGSNFTLKIRSTKLEDSAMYFCASSAVHEQYFGPGTRLTVT.

This clonotype was recorded a few times. V and J are TRBV5-1 and TRBJ2-6; D uncertain. From germline, CDR1 is SGHRS and CDR2 YFSETQ. The CDR3 is 15 residues long. V was trimmed by 5 bases and J by 1 base, leaving 10 bases between them. The CDR3 reads CASRSALSGANVLTF. The CDR3 DNA is TGCGCCAGCAGGTCTGCCCTGTCTGGGGCCAACGTCCTGACTTTC.

This clonotype was counted many times. This chain links TRBV28 with TRBJ2-7, with D uncertain. V was shortened by 9 bases and J by 3 bases, with 12 bases between the two germline ends. Looked up from germline, CDR1 is MDHEN and CDR2 is SYDVKM. CDR3 length: 12 amino acids. CDR3 sequence reads: CASSKTLYEQYF. CDR3 sequence (DNA): TGTGCCAGTTCGAAAACCCTCTACGAGCAGTACTTC. The entire variable domain, with the rest obtained from reference TRBV28 and TRBJ2-7, is as follows: DVKVTQSSRYLVKRTGEKVFLECVQDMDHENMFWYRQDPGLGLRLIYFSYDVKMKEKGDIPEGYSVSREKKERFSLILESASTNQTSMYLCASSKTLYEQYFGPGTRLTVT.

This clonotype was seen ten or more times. The CDR3 loop reads CASAASGKETQYF. DNA for the CDR3: TGTGCCAGCGCCGCAAGCGGGAAAGAGACCCAGTACTTC. This chain joins TRBV11-3 and TRBJ2-5, with 7 bases lining up with TRBD2. This CDR3 comprises 13 residues. Germline trimming cut 8 bases from V and 3 bases from J; bases unmatched to any gene: 6. CDR1 and CDR2 (germline): SGHNT, YENEEA.

Points on this clonotype: With only one base between it and a far larger clone, this is likely a read error. The chain joins TRBV11-2 to TRBJ2-7; the match to TRBD2 covers 8 bases. Trimming removed 9 bases from V and 6 bases from J; junction bases left unmatched: 19. Germline V gene data show CDR1 as SGHAT and CDR2 as FQNNGV. The CDR3 spans 16 residues. For the CDR3, the DNA is TGTGCCAGGAGTCAACTTACCGGCCCGGGGGGGTCCGAGCAGTACTTC. Translation: CARSQLTGPGGSEQYF.

This clonotype was picked up many times. The rearrangement links TRBV10-2 to TRBJ2-7; 7 nucleotides agree with TRBD2. The CDR3 runs to 14 residues. V dropped 4 bases and J dropped 1; count of bases not matched to a gene: 4. Germline V gene lookup returns CDR1 WSHSY and CDR2 SAAADI. This CDR3 is CASSASGASYEQYF. Written as DNA, the CDR3 is TGCGCCAGCAGTGCAAGCGGGGCTTCCTACGAGCAGTACTTC.

This clonotype was counted only a few times. Since a much larger clone is just one base distant, this may be a read error. The chain carries TRBV12-3 or TRBV12-4 and TRBJ2-1; 7 bases map to TRBD2. The CDR3 runs to 16 residues. In DNA, the CDR3 is TGTGCCAGCAGTTTAGTGTCCGGGAGGTTTCGCAATGAGCAGCTCTTC. Its translation is CASSLVSGRFRNEQLF.

CDR3 in DNA: TGTGCCAGCAGCCAACGGTCCAGCGGGGTATCGAACTCCTACAATGAGCAGTTCTTC. As protein: CASSQRSSGVSNSYNEQFF. V gene TRBV14 combines with J gene TRBJ2-1; 7 positions match TRBD2. The CDR3 covers 19 residues. Germline values: CDR1 SGHDN, CDR2 FVKESK. Trimming removed 2 bases from V and 0 bases from J; junction bases left unmatched: 13.

This clonotype has at least ten counts. The rearrangement joins TRBV29-1 to TRBJ2-3; 10 nucleotides align to TRBD2. The CDR3 has 15 amino acids. V shed 6 bases and J 1 base; nucleotides not matched to a gene: 7. Germline V gives CDR1 SQVTM, CDR2 ANQGSEA. The CDR3 nucleotides are TGCAGCGTCTCATCAGGGACTAGCGGCACAGATACGCAGTATTTT. The encoded protein is CSVSSGTSGTDTQYF.

There are a few counts of this clonotype. V gene TRBV7-9 combines with J gene TRBJ2-3, with 8 bases aligning to TRBD1. Germline trimming cut 1 base from V and 6 bases from J; bases unmatched to any gene: 18. This CDR3 has 19 residues. Per the germline V gene, CDR1 is SEHNR and CDR2 is FQNEAQ (reference sequence). CDR3 in DNA: TGTGCCAGCAGCTTAGTTGAGGCCCCGACAGGGGCCGCCGGGGATACGCAGTATTTT. This translates into CASSLVEAPTGAAGDTQYF.

This clonotype has just a few counts. This chain links TRBV4-2 with TRBJ1-2; 9 bases map to TRBD1. This CDR3 is 16 amino acids long. CDR1 LGHNA and CDR2 YNFKEQ come from the germline V gene. V shed 0 bases, J shed 8 bases, and the junction held 10 bases outside the gene matches. The CDR3 loop is CASSQDGTGSMRGYTF. The CDR3, as DNA: TGTGCCAGCAGCCAAGATGGGACAGGGTCGATGAGGGGCTACACCTTC.

This clonotype occurred many times. The chain has TRBV5-1 and TRBJ2-3, with TRBD2 matching 13 bases. Germline-derived CDR1 and CDR2 are SGHRS and YFSETQ. The junction had 6 bases not matched to a gene; V was cut back by 4 bases and J by 1 base. The CDR3 is 17 residues long. The DNA of the CDR3 is TGCGCCAGCAGCCGGACTAGCGGGGGAATAGGCACAGATACGCAGTATTTT. This gives the protein CASSRTSGGIGTDTQYF. Based on the CDR3 plus reference TRBV5-1 and TRBJ2-3, the full variable domain is KAGVTQTPRYLIKTRGQQVTLSCSPISGHRSVSWYQQTPGQGLQFLFEYFSETQRNKGNFPGRFSGRQFSNSRSEMNVSTLELGDSALYLCASSRTSGGIGTDTQYFGPGTRLTVL.